This TCR beta chain originates from a study of identical twins. Study-wide results and caveats: Zero-insertion results could be subject to partial confounding by invariant MAIT and iNKT cells. Modelling underestimated the level of out-of-frame TCR alpha sharing observed in monozygotic twins.

Turning to this clonotype: Its specificity is unknown.

After template switching added a universal primer site, the resulting cDNA carried unique molecular identifiers. Via MiXCR, TCRdb re-called the 5' RACE reads, giving one row per CDR3 protein. The sample has some 500,000 distinct CDR3 sequences; approximately 10% are singletons. The CDR3 spans 20 residues. Germline CDR1 is MNHEY and CDR2 is SVGEGT. Germline trimming cut 0 bases from V and 7 bases from J; bases unmatched to any gene: 17. All donors were healthy, and all were Caucasian. The sample was also linked to a second study, of yellow fever vaccine responses in identical twins.

This chain joins TRBV6-2 or TRBV6-3 and TRBJ2-1, with TRBD2 matching over 11 bases. Sequenced sample: PBMCs. The sequence was collected from a woman aged 18-29 years in good health. The CDR3 DNA sequence: TGTGCCAGCAGTTACTCGGCACTAGCGGGAGTGACCCGATACTTAAATGAGCAGTTCTTC. This sequence encodes CASSYSALAGVTRYLNEQFF.